This T cell receptor (beta chain) was sequenced for a study of T cells expressing NK-cell markers. Study-level results: Dominant NKG2C+ clonotypes made up roughly 1.0-7.5% of CD8+ T cells in several donors.

TCRdb re-called the 5' RACE reads and gives one entry per CDR3 protein, without DNA. In all, the sample yields about 550,000 distinct CDR3 sequences. A note on this clonotype: The target antigen is unknown.

Per the germline V gene, CDR1 is KGHDR and CDR2 is SFDVKD. CDR3 length: 12 residues. Source material: blood T cells: a sorted CD56 or NKG2C T cell subset, CD4+ or CD8+ T cells, or bulk PBMC T cells (not recorded which). The chain links TRBV24-1 to TRBJ2-5; TCRdb indicates TRBD1, and absent DNA this call remains unverified. This TCR was recovered from a young man in good health. Here the CDR3 reads CATKGHRETQYF.